These 30 T cell receptor beta chains share one sample of origin, sequenced in a study of T cells in localized non-small cell lung cancer. The protocol was immunoSEQ multiplex PCR, while the TCRdb copy is restricted to in-frame clones and leaves out a portion. Of tens of thousands of clones in the sample, about 83% are singletons; the top ten hold nearly 20%. The source material was peripheral blood, sampled before any cancer treatment. Source of these receptors: a female donor of 60 years or more with stage II squamous cell lung carcinoma.

The chain carries TRBV5-6 and TRBJ1-1; D unresolved. CDR3 size: 14 residues. In germline, CDR1 is SGHDT, CDR2 YYEEEE. The V and J ends lost 3 bases and 2 bases respectively, with 11 bases between them. The CDR3 nucleotides read TGTGCCAGCAGCTCCTACCTATTTAACACTGAAGCTTTCTTT. Protein sequence: CASSSYLFNTEAFF.

The CDR3 sequence: CASSSPGQGNEKLFF. The CDR3 DNA reads TGTGCCAGCAGCTCGCCGGGACAGGGGAATGAAAAACTGTTTTTT. This chain uses TRBV5-4 with TRBJ1-4, with TRBD1 matching over 10 bases. Germline trimming cut 3 bases from V and 5 bases from J; bases unmatched to any gene: 4. This CDR3 region has 15 residues. Germline V gene lookup returns CDR1 SGHNT and CDR2 YYREEE (reference sequence). Full variable domain (missing parts from reference TRBV5-4 and TRBJ1-4): ETGVTQSPTHLIKTRGQQVTLRCSSQSGHNTVSWYQQALGQGPQFIFQYYREEENGRGNFPPRFSGLQFPNYSSELNVNALELDDSALYLCASSSPGQGNEKLFFGSGTQLSVL.

This chain joins TRBV6-6 and TRBJ1-5; D might be TRBD1 (5 bases). The germline V gene encodes CDR1 MNHNY and CDR2 SVGAGI (reference sequence). The CDR3 is 16 amino acids. V was clipped by 4 bases and J by 2 bases, with 15 bases between them. The CDR3, as DNA: TGTGCCAGCAGTTCCCCGGGGAGGGGCGGCAATCAGCCCCAGCATTTT. Translation gives CASSSPGRGGNQPQHF.

The rearrangement uses TRBV6-1 and TRBJ1-2; D perhaps matches TRBD1 (5 bases). Germline loops: CDR1 MNHNS, CDR2 SASEGT. V lost 1 base and J 14 bases, leaving 17 bases between the germline ends. The length of the CDR3 is 13 residues. The CDR3 protein is CASSEVLTPWGTF. DNA for the CDR3: TGTGCCAGCAGTGAAGTATTAACGCCCTGGGGGACCTTC.

The chain combines TRBV18 with TRBJ1-4; 10 bases fit TRBD1. The CDR3 runs 13 residues. From germline, CDR1 is KGHSH and CDR2 LQKENI. Trimming removed 3 bases from V and 8 bases from J; junction bases left unmatched: 0. CDR3 sequence (DNA): TGTGCCAGCTCACCGGACAGGGGGGAAAAACTGTTTTTT. Protein product: CASSPDRGEKLFF.

The chain couples TRBV6-6 to TRBJ2-7; 7 bases are shared with TRBD1. Trimming removed 4 bases from V and 2 bases from J; junction bases left unmatched: 11. Looked up from germline, CDR1 is MNHNY and CDR2 is SVGAGI (reference sequence). CDR3 length: 16 residues. The DNA of the CDR3 is TGTGCCAGCAGTTCCCAAGGACAGGACGGGACCTACGAGCAGTACTTC. It yields the protein CASSSQGQDGTYEQYF.

The gene calls are TRBV4-1 and TRBJ1-1, with D maybe TRBD1 (5 bases). The germline CDR1 and CDR2 sequences are MGHRA and YSYEKL. Trimming stripped 1 base from V and 4 bases from J, with 13 bases between. This CDR3 contains 15 residues. The CDR3 bases are TGCGCCAGCAGCCAAGTTCAGGGAAGTGGCACTGAAGCTTTCTTT. Translation gives CASSQVQGSGTEAFF.

The V gene is TRBV19, the J gene TRBJ1-2; D might be TRBD1 (6 bases). Trimming cost V 1 base and J 9 bases, with 15 bases left between them. The CDR3 is 14 residues long. Germline V gene lookup returns CDR1 LNHDA and CDR2 SQIVND (reference sequence). CDR3 nucleotides: TGTGCCAGTAGTATAGGGTCTGGGGGCGCAAGCTACACCTTC. It codes for CASSIGSGGASYTF.

This clone is a singleton in its sample. In DNA form, the CDR3 reads TGTGCCAGTACACTACAGGGGGCTCGAGGCTACACCTTC. As protein: CASTLQGARGYTF. The chain recombines TRBV19 with TRBJ1-2, with TRBD1 identical over 9 bases. CDR3 length: 13 residues. The J segment lost 8 bases and the V segment lost 7 bases, leaving 8 bases of the junction unmatched. The germline gives CDR1 LNHDA, CDR2 SQIVND (reference sequence).

V usage is TRBV27 and J usage is TRBJ2-7; TRBD2 matches at 10 bases. The junction had 15 bases not matched to a gene; V was cut back by 0 bases and J by 7 bases. This CDR3 is 18 amino acids long. Germline V gene data show CDR1 as MNHEY and CDR2 as SMNVEV (reference sequence). The CDR3 here is CASSLSSSQRGGPIEQYF. The CDR3 nucleotides are TGTGCCAGCAGTTTATCATCGAGTCAGCGGGGGGGGCCGATTGAGCAGTACTTC.

This chain uses TRBV7-9 with TRBJ2-5; D uncertain. V lost 1 base, J lost 3 bases, and 6 bases lay in between. The CDR3 contains 13 residues. Germline V gene lookup returns CDR1 SEHNR and CDR2 FQNEAQ (reference sequence). This CDR3 reads CASSLVREETQYF. DNA of the CDR3: TGTGCCAGCAGCTTAGTAAGGGAAGAGACCCAGTACTTC.

The genes are TRBV6-6 and TRBJ1-1; no clear D. The germline gives CDR1 MNHNY, CDR2 SVGAGI (reference sequence). Trimming removed 5 bases from V and 5 bases from J, with 12 bases in between. This CDR3 is 13 amino acids long. The CDR3 loop is CASSRTRDTEAFF. CDR3 in DNA: TGTGCCAGCAGTAGGACTAGGGATACTGAAGCTTTCTTT.

For this clone: This CDR3 is also generated by other DNA sequences in the sample. V gene TRBV19 combines with J gene TRBJ1-1; D is possibly TRBD1 (5 bases). The V and J ends lost 2 bases and 2 bases respectively, with 9 bases between them. The CDR3 sequence is 14 residues long. CDR1 and CDR2 (germline): LNHDA, SQIVND (reference sequence). The CDR3 sequence is CASSIRRGNTEAFF. In DNA form, the CDR3 reads TGTGCCAGTAGTATAAGGAGGGGCAACACTGAAGCTTTCTTT.

The CDR3 is CASSRDQLYGYTF. The CDR3 bases are TGTGCCAGCAGCCGGGACCAGCTCTATGGCTACACCTTC. V usage is TRBV9 and J usage is TRBJ1-2; D may be TRBD1 (5 bases). The CDR3 consists of 13 residues. Germline V lookup: CDR1 SGDLS, CDR2 YYNGEE. Trimming left V 4 bases short and J 4 bases short, with 11 bases between.

The rearrangement joins TRBV27 to TRBJ2-3, with D unresolved. The CDR3 runs 15 residues. Germline CDR1 is MNHEY and CDR2 is SMNVEV (reference sequence). Trimming cost V 3 bases and J 0 bases, with 10 bases left between them. In DNA form, the CDR3 reads TGTGCCAGCAGTTTGAGTAGAGCTAGCACAGATACGCAGTATTTT. Its translation is CASSLSRASTDTQYF.

The chain links TRBV2 to TRBJ1-4, with no clear D. Germline V gene data show CDR1 as SNHLY and CDR2 as FYNNEI. V lost 9 bases and J lost 0, with 11 bases in between. The CDR3 contains 14 residues. CDR3 in DNA: TGTGCCAGTGGCTCGCAGCCAACTAATGAAAAACTGTTTTTT. Amino acid sequence: CASGSQPTNEKLFF.

V usage is TRBV6-4 and J usage is TRBJ2-1, with TRBD2 as a possible D gene (5 bases). From germline, CDR1 is MRHNA and CDR2 SNTAGT. V lost 0 bases, J lost 6 bases, and 12 bases lay in between. The CDR3 is 15 amino acids. The CDR3 region is CASSDSTKRVNEQFF. The CDR3 DNA sequence: TGTGCCAGCAGTGACTCAACTAAGAGGGTCAATGAGCAGTTCTTC.

The chain joins TRBV11-1 to TRBJ1-2; possible D gene TRBD1, 6 bases. The germline V gene has CDR1 SGHAT and CDR2 FQDESV (reference sequence). The CDR3 totals 15 residues. V was shortened by 4 bases and J by 5 bases, with 17 bases between the two germline ends. This chain's CDR3 is CASSSVGGLSYGYTF. Here the CDR3 DNA reads TGTGCCAGCAGCTCCGTGGGGGGGCTGAGTTATGGCTACACCTTC. The complete variable domain, with remaining parts taken from reference TRBV11-1 and TRBJ1-2, reads EAEVAQSPRYKITEKSQAVAFWCDPISGHATLYWYRQILGQGPELLVQFQDESVVDDSQLPKDRFSAERLKGVDSTLKIQPAELGDSAMYLCASSSVGGLSYGYTFGSGTRLTVV.

The rearrangement joins TRBV6-5 to TRBJ1-1; TRBD1 is a possible D gene (5 bases). Germline CDR1 and CDR2: MNHEY and SVGAGI. This CDR3 comprises 13 residues. V was cut by 2 bases and J by 3 bases, with 7 bases left in between. CDR3 sequence (DNA): TGTGCCAGCAGTTACGGGGCACACACTGAAGCTTTCTTT. Protein product: CASSYGAHTEAFF.

This clone was seen a single time. The chain links TRBV11-2 to TRBJ2-7; 8 positions match TRBD1. V was pared by 2 bases and J by 6 bases, with 6 bases of the junction left unmatched. Per the germline V gene, CDR1 is SGHAT and CDR2 is FQNNGV. The CDR3 has 14 amino acids. The DNA of the CDR3 is TGTGCCAGCAGCTTACGAGCAGGGGGCAGCGAGCAGTACTTC. It codes for CASSLRAGGSEQYF.

CDR3: CASSQTGVGNQPQHF. In DNA, the CDR3 is TGTGCCAGCAGTCAGACAGGGGTTGGAAATCAGCCCCAGCATTTT. V usage is TRBV2 and J usage is TRBJ1-5; 8 nucleotides agree with TRBD1. Losses at the gene ends were 5 bases for V and 4 bases for J; bases not matched to a gene: 7. CDR1 and CDR2 from the germline V gene are SNHLY and FYNNEI. The CDR3 totals 15 residues.

The rearrangement uses TRBV7-8 and TRBJ1-5; D remains ambiguous. V was pared by 3 bases and J by 0 bases, with 6 bases between. Germline V gene sequence: CDR1 SGHVS, CDR2 FQNEAQ. The CDR3 extends over 14 amino acids. The CDR3 loop reads CASSFDFSNQPQHF. The CDR3 DNA follows: TGTGCCAGCAGCTTTGACTTTAGCAATCAGCCCCAGCATTTT.

This clone was counted only a few times. V is TRBV19 and J is TRBJ1-4, with a possible D match to TRBD1 (6 bases). This CDR3 region has 13 residues. CDR1 is LNHDA and CDR2 is SQIVND in the germline V gene (reference sequence). Trimming pared 3 bases from V and 8 bases from J, leaving 10 bases between. The DNA for the CDR3 is TGTGCCAGTAGTATTGTCACAGGGGAAAAACTGTTTTTT. It yields the protein CASSIVTGEKLFF.

The chain is built from TRBV5-1 and TRBJ2-3; 16 bases match TRBD2. The CDR3 is 20 residues long. CDR1 SGHRS and CDR2 YFSETQ come from the germline V gene. V dropped 4 bases and J dropped 3; count of bases not matched to a gene: 14. CDR3: CASSGLDPGLAGGLTDTQYF. The CDR3 DNA reads TGCGCCAGCAGCGGATTGGACCCGGGACTAGCGGGGGGGCTAACAGATACGCAGTATTTT.

The V gene is TRBV5-1, the J gene TRBJ1-2; D possibly corresponds to TRBD1 (5 bases). Germline V CDR1 and CDR2: SGHRS, YFSETQ. V was pared by 1 base and J by 2 bases, with 12 bases between. There are 15 residues in the CDR3. The CDR3 bases are TGCGCCAGCAGCTTGTGGTCGACAGTAAACTATGGCTACACCTTC. It is translated as CASSLWSTVNYGYTF. The entire variable domain, with the rest obtained from reference TRBV5-1 and TRBJ1-2, is as follows: KAGVTQTPRYLIKTRGQQVTLSCSPISGHRSVSWYQQTPGQGLQFLFEYFSETQRNKGNFPGRFSGRQFSNSRSEMNVSTLELGDSALYLCASSLWSTVNYGYTFGSGTRLTVV.

The chain carries TRBV12-5 and TRBJ1-2; 7 bases map to TRBD1. CDR1 and CDR2 from the germline V gene are LGHNT and FRNRAP. This CDR3 is built from 14 residues. J gave up 6 bases and V 5 bases, and 9 bases lay outside the gene matches. The CDR3 nucleotides are TGTGCTAGTGGTAAGGACAGGCACGGTAATGGCTACACCTTC. Its translation is CASGKDRHGNGYTF.

This chain joins TRBV11-2 and TRBJ1-6; D is perhaps TRBD1 (5 bases). The CDR3 loop spans 13 amino acids. V lost 6 bases, J lost 15 bases, and 18 bases lay in between. Looked up from germline, CDR1 is SGHAT and CDR2 is FQNNGV. DNA for the CDR3: TGTGCCAGCAGTCGAGGAGGGGACCCCGACCTCCACTTT. Encoded protein: CASSRGGDPDLHF.

This chain connects TRBV7-2 to TRBJ2-2; D tentatively fits TRBD1 or TRBD2 (5 bases each). Per the germline V gene, CDR1 is SGHTA and CDR2 is FQGNSA. Trimming stripped 1 base from V and 6 bases from J, with 15 bases between. The CDR3 totals 16 residues. The CDR3 DNA sequence: TGTGCCAGCAGCTTAGTTGGGGGAGCCGGGGCCGGGGAGCTGTTTTTT. Encoded protein: CASSLVGGAGAGELFF.

The chain carries TRBV5-4 and TRBJ1-4, with D unresolved. The V gene's germline CDR1 is SGHNT and CDR2 YYREEE (reference sequence). The CDR3 is 17 amino acids. V gave up 4 bases and J gave up 0 bases, with 16 bases separating them. Here the CDR3 reads CASSPGGSRATNEKLFF. The DNA for the CDR3 is TGTGCCAGCAGCCCTGGCGGTTCGAGGGCAACTAATGAAAAACTGTTTTTT.

J is TRBJ2-7 and V is TRBV21-1; no DNA check was done on the table's D call, TRBD1. TRBV21-1 is deemed a pseudogene. This CDR3 spans 16 amino acids. CDR3 bases: TGTGCCAGCAGCAAAGAAGGGGACAGGGAATCCTACGAGCAGTACTTC. Amino acid sequence: CASSKEGDRESYEQYF.